This T cell receptor (beta chain) came from a study of T-cell reconstitution after alpha-beta-depleted transplantation in children. This clonotype was seen a handful of times. The TCRbeta library was prepared with unique molecular identifiers. MiXCR, run by TCRdb on the PCR reads, gives a single entry per CDR3 protein. The sample has some 400,000 distinct CDR3 sequences, just over 20% seen once. V was shortened by 4 bases and J by 7 bases, with 15 bases between the two germline ends. The CDR3 totals 14 residues. Germline CDR1 is SGHRS and CDR2 is YFSETQ. This TCR derives from a human donor who donated a stem cell graft to a child with acute myeloid leukemia. The J gene is TRBJ2-1, the V gene TRBV5-1; D perhaps matches TRBD2 (5 bases). The sequenced sample was PBMCs from the stem cell graft donor, obtained from the stem cell graft. The CDR3 here is CASSPSPRENEQFF. The CDR3 DNA sequence: TGCGCCAGCAGCCCGTCCCCGAGGGAAAATGAGCAGTTCTTC.